The source of this T cell receptor (beta chain) is a study of cytomegalovirus exposure and HLA in healthy donors. This clone was seen only once. Its target is not known. Trimming shortened V by 3 bases and J by 7 bases, and 10 bases separated the two germline ends. Per the germline V gene, CDR1 is MNHEY and CDR2 is SMNVEV (reference sequence). This CDR3 is 13 amino acids long. Study results and caveats: Later, an analysis found that TCR clusters from the first cohort tended to co-occur in the roughly 110 validation repertoires.

The table came from immunoSEQ multiplex PCR; TCRdb's copy has only in-frame clones and leaves some out. The sample comprises roughly 200,000 clones, around nine tenths of which are singletons, and 6% to 8% rests with the top ten. The specimen was PBMCs. The TCR sequence derives from a man aged 30 to 39 in good health and CMV-seropositive. This sequence joins TRBV27 and TRBJ2-1; D gene ambiguous. CDR3 coding DNA: TGTGCCAGCAGTTTCGCCAGATGGAATGAGCAGTTCTTC. Amino acids: CASSFARWNEQFF.